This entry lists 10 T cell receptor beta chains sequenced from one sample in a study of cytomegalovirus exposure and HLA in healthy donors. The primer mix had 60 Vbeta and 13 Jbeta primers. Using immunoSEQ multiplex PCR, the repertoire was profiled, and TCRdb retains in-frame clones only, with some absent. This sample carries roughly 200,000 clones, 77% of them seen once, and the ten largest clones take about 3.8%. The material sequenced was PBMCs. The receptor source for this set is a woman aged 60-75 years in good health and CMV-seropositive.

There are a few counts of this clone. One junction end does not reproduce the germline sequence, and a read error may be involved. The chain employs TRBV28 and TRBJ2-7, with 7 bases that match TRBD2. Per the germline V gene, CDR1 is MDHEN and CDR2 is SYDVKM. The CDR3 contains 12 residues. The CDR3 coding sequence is TGTGCCAGCAGTTCAAACGGGGGGATCCATCACTTC. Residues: CASSSNGGIHHF.

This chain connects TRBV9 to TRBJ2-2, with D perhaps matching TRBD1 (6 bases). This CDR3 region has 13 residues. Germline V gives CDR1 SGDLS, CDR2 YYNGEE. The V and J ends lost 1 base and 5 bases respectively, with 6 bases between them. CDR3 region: CASSVTGTGELFF. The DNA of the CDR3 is TGTGCCAGCAGCGTAACAGGGACCGGGGAGCTGTTTTTT. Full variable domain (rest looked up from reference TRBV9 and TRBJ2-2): DSGVTQTPKHLITATGQRVTLRCSPRSGDLSVYWYQQSLDQGLQFLIQYYNGEERAKGNILERFSAQQFPDLHSELNLSSLELGDSALYFCASSVTGTGELFFGEGSRLTVL.

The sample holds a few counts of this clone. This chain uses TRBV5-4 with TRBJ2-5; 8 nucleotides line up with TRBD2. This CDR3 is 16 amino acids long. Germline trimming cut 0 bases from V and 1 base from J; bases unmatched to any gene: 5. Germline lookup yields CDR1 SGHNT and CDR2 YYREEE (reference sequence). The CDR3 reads CASSLGGSGTQETQYF. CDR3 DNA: TGTGCCAGCAGCTTGGGTGGTAGCGGGACCCAAGAGACCCAGTACTTC.

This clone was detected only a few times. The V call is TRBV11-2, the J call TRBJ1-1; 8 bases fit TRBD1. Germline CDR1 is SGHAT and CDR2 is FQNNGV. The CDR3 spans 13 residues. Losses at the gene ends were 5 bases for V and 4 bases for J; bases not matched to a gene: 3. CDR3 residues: CASSRDRFTEAFF. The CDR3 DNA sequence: TGTGCCAGCAGCCGGGACAGGTTCACTGAAGCTTTCTTT.

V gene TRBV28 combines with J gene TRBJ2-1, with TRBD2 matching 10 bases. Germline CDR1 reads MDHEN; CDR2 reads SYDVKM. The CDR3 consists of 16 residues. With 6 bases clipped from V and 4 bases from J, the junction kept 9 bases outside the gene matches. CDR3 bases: TGTGCCAGCAGACGACGGACTAGCGGTATTTACAATGAGCAGTTCTTC. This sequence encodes CASRRRTSGIYNEQFF.

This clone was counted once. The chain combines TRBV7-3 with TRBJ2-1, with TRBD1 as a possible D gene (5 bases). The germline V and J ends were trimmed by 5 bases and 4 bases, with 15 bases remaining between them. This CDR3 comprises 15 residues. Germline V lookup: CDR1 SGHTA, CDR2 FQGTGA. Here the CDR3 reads CASSLLGQGYNEQFF. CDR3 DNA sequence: TGTGCCAGCAGCCTCTTGGGGCAGGGTTACAATGAGCAGTTCTTC.

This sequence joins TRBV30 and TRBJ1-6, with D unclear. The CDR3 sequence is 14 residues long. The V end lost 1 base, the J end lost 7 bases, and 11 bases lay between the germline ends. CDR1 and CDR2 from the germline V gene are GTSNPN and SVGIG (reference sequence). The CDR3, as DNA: TGTGCCTGGAGTGCCCGAGGGCCGAATTCACCCCTCCACTTT. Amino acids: CAWSARGPNSPLHF.

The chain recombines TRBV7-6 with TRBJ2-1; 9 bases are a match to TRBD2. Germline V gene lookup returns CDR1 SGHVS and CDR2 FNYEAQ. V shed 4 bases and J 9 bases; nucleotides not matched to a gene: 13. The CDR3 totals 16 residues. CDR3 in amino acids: CASSSRVAGDRGEQFF. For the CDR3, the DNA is TGTGCCAGCAGCTCCCGAGTAGCGGGAGATAGAGGTGAGCAGTTCTTC.

The CDR3 coding sequence is TGCGCCAGCACCATAAAGACGACAGGGGGCGTTGGAAACACCATATATTTT. Translated, it gives CASTIKTTGGVGNTIYF. The V call is TRBV10-1, the J call TRBJ1-3, with 10 bases fitting TRBD1. Germline CDR1 is WNHNN and CDR2 is SYGVQD (reference sequence). J was trimmed by 3 bases and V by 7 bases; bases with no gene match: 12. The CDR3 is made up of 17 amino acids.

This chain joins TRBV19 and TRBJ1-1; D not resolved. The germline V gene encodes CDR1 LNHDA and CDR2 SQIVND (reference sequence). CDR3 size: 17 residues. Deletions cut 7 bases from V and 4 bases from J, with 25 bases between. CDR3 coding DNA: TGTGCCAGTACGTCCGGGGAGGTTCTTATCAGGAGCACTGAAGCTTTCTTT. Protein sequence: CASTSGEVLIRSTEAFF.